This T cell receptor (beta chain) was obtained from a study of blood T cell repertoires in COVID-19. Libraries were prepared by immunoSEQ multiplex PCR; TCRdb keeps only in-frame clonotypes and omits some of them. The table shows 50,000 to 75,000 clones, with 60% to 80% occurring only once. The TCR comes from a man aged 80 or over with active or convalescent COVID-19. The sample taken for sequencing was peripheral blood.

CDR3 region: CASSLVQRGEQYF. Written as DNA, the CDR3 is TGTGCCAGCAGCTTAGTTCAACGAGGCGAGCAGTACTTC. This rearrangement joins TRBV7-2 to TRBJ2-7, with unresolved D. This CDR3 spans 13 amino acids. Germline CDR1 and CDR2: SGHTA and FQGNSA. The germline V and J ends were trimmed by 1 base and 6 bases, with 10 bases remaining between them.